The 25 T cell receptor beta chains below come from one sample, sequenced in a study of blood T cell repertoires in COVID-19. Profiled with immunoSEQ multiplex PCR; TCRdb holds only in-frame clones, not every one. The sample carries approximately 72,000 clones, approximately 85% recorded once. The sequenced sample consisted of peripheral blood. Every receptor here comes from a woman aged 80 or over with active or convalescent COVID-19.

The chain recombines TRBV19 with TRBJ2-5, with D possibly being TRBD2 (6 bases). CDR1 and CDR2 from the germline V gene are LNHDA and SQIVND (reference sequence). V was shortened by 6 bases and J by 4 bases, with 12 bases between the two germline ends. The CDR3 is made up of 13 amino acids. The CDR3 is CASSAGRAETQYF. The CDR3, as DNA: TGTGCCAGTAGCGCGGGAAGGGCAGAGACCCAGTACTTC.

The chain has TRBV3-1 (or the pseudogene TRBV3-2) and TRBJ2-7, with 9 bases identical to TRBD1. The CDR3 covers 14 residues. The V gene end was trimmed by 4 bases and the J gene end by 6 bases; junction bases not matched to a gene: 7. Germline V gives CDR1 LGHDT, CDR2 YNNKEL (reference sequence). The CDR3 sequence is CASSRKGQGGEQYF. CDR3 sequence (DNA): TGTGCCAGCAGCCGAAAGGGACAGGGCGGCGAGCAGTACTTC.

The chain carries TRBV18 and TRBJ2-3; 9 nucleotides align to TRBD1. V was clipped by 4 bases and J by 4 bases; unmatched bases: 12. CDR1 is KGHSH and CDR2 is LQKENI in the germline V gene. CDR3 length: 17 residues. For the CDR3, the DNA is TGTGCCAGCTCACTGCTCCCGGGACAGGGAGGGGCAGATACGCAGTATTTT. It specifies CASSLLPGQGGADTQYF.

The CDR3 coding sequence is TGTGCCAGCAGCCAAACTAGCGGGGGGTACACCGGGGAGCTGTTTTTT. This sequence encodes CASSQTSGGYTGELFF. The chain employs TRBV11-3 and TRBJ2-2, with 12 positions matching TRBD2. Trimming took 5 bases from V and 3 from J; bases not matched to a gene: 4. The CDR3 is made up of 16 amino acids. Per germline, CDR1 SGHNT and CDR2 YENEEA.

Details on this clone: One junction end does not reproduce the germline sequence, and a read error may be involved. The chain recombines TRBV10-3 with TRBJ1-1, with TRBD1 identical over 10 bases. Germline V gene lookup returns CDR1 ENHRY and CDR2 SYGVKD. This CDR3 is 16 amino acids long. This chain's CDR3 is CGTKAVTGGFWLEAFF. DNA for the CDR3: TGCGGCACAAAAGCCGTGACAGGGGGCTTTTGGCTTGAAGCTTTCTTT.

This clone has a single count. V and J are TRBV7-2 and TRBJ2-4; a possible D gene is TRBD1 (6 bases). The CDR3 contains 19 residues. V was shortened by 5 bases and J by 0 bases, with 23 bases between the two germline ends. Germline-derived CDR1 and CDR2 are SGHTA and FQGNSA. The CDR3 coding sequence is TGTGCCAGCAGCAACGTGGGAAGCAGGGGAAGGTTAGCCAAAAACATTCAGTACTTC. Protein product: CASSNVGSRGRLAKNIQYF.

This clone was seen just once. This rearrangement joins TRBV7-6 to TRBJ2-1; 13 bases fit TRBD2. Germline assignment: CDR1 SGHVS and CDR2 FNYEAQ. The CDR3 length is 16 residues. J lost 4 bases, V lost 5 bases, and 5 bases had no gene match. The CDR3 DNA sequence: TGTGCCAGCAGCCCCCTGACTAGCGGGGGGTACAATGAGCAGTTCTTC. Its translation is CASSPLTSGGYNEQFF.

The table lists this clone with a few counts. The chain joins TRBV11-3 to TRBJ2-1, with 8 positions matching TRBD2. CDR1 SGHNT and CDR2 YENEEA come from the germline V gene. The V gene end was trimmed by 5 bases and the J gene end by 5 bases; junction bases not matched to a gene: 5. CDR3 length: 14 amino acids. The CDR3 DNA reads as TGTGCCAGCAGCCCCCGACTAGCGCACAATGAGCAGTTCTTC. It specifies CASSPRLAHNEQFF.

CDR3 nucleotide sequence: TGTGCCAGCAGCCTAGGGGGCCCAATCCCGGAGACCCAGTACTTC. It is translated as CASSLGGPIPETQYF. The rearrangement links TRBV6-5 to TRBJ2-5; TRBD1 aligns across 7 bases. V was clipped by 6 bases and J by 5 bases; unmatched bases: 12. The CDR3 extends over 15 amino acids. Germline CDR1 MNHEY, CDR2 SVGAGI.

The CDR3 reads CASSQVLGPSPLHF. The CDR3 DNA reads TGCGCCAGCAGCCAAGTATTGGGGCCTTCACCCCTCCACTTT. The chain is built from TRBV4-1 and TRBJ1-6, with a tentative D call TRBD1 (5 bases). V was pared by 1 base and J by 9 bases, with 10 bases between. The CDR3 is 14 residues long. Germline V lookup: CDR1 MGHRA, CDR2 YSYEKL.

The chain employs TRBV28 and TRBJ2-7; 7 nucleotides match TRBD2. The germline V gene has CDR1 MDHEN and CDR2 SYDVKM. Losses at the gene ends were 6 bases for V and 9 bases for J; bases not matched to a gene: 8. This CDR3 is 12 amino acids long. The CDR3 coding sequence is TGTGCCAGCAGGGGGGGGGTTACAGCGCAGTACTTC. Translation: CASRGGVTAQYF.

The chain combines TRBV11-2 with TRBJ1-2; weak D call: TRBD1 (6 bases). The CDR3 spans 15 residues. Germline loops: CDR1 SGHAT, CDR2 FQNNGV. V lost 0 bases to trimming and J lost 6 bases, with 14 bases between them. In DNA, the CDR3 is TGTGCCAGCAGCTTAGATCCGGGGGGCTCTGATGGCTACACCTTC. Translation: CASSLDPGGSDGYTF. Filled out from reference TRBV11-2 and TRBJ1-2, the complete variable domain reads EAGVAQSPRYKIIEKRQSVAFWCNPISGHATLYWYQQILGQGPKLLIQFQNNGVVDDSQLPKDRFSAERLKGVDSTLKIQPAKLEDSAVYLCASSLDPGGSDGYTFGSGTRLTVV.

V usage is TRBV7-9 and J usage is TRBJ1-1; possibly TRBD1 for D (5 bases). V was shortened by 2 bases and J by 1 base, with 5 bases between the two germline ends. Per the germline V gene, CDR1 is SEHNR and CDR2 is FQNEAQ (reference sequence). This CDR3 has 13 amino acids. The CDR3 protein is CASSLQGNTEAFF. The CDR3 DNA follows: TGTGCCAGCAGCTTACAGGGGAACACTGAAGCTTTCTTT.

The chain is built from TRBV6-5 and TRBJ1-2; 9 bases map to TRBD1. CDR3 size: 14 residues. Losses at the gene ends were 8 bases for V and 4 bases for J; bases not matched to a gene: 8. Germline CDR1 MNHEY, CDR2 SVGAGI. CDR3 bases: TGTGCCAGCGCCAGAGGACAGGGGCCCTATGGCTACACCTTC. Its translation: CASARGQGPYGYTF.

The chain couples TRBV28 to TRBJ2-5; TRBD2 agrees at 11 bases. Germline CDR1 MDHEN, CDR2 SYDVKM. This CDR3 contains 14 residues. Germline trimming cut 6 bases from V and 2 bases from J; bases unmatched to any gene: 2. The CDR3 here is CASRLAGEQETQYF. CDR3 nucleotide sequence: TGTGCCAGCAGACTAGCGGGGGAGCAAGAGACCCAGTACTTC.

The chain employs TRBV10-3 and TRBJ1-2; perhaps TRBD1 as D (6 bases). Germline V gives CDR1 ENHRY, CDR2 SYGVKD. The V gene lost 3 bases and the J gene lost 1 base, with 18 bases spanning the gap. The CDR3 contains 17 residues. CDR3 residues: CAISDSHRDTGNYGYTF. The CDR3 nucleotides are TGTGCCATCAGTGACTCTCATCGGGACACCGGTAACTATGGCTACACCTTC.

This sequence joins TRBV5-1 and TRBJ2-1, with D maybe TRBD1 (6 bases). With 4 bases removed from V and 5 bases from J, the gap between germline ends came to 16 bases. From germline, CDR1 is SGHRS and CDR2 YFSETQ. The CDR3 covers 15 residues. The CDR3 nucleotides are TGCGCCAGCAGCGTACAGGGCAGGGCAAACAATGAGCAGTTCTTC. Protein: CASSVQGRANNEQFF. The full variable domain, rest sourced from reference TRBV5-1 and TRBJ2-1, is KAGVTQTPRYLIKTRGQQVTLSCSPISGHRSVSWYQQTPGQGLQFLFEYFSETQRNKGNFPGRFSGRQFSNSRSEMNVSTLELGDSALYLCASSVQGRANNEQFFGPGTRLTVL.

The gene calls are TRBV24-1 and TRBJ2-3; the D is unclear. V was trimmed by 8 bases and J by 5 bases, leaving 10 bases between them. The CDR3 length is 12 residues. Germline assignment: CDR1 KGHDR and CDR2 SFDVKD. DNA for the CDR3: TGTGCCACCAACTTAGAGAAAGATACGCAGTATTTT. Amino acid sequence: CATNLEKDTQYF.

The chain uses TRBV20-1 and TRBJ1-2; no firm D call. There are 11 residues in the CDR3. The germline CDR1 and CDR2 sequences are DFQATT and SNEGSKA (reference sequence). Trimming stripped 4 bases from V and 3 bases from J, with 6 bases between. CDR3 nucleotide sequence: TGCAGTGCTAAACGGGACTATGGCTACACCTTC. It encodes CSAKRDYGYTF.

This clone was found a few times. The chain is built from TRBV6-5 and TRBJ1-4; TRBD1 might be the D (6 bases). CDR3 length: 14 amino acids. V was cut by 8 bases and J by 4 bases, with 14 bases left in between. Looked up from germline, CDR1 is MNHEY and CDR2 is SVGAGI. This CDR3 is CASSRGAVNEKLFF. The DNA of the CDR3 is TGTGCCAGCTCCCGGGGGGCAGTTAATGAAAAACTGTTTTTT.

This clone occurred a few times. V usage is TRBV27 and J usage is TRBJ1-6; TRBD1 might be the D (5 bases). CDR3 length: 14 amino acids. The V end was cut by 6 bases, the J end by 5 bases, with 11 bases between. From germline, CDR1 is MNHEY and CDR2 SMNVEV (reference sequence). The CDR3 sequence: CASSYDSNNSPLHF. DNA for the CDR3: TGTGCCAGCAGCTACGACAGCAATAATTCACCCCTCCACTTT.

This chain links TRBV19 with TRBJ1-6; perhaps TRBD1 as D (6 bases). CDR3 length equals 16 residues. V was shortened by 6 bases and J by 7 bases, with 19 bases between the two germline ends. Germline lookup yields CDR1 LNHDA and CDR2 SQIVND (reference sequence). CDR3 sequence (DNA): TGTGCCAGTAGCACAGGACTTTGGACAGCAAATTCACCCCTCCACTTT. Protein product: CASSTGLWTANSPLHF.

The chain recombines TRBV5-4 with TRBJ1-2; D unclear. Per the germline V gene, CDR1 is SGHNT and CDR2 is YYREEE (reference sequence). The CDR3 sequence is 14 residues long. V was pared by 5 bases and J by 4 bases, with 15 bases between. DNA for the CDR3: TGTGCCAGCAGTTCACACGGGATCACCTATGGCTACACCTTC. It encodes CASSSHGITYGYTF. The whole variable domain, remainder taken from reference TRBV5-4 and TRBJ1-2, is ETGVTQSPTHLIKTRGQQVTLRCSSQSGHNTVSWYQQALGQGPQFIFQYYREEENGRGNFPPRFSGLQFPNYSSELNVNALELDDSALYLCASSSHGITYGYTFGSGTRLTVV.

This CDR3 reads CASSIQGARAGELFF. CDR3 sequence (DNA): TGTGCCAGCAGCATACAGGGGGCTCGAGCCGGGGAGCTGTTTTTT. The genes are TRBV5-4 and TRBJ2-2; TRBD1 matches 9 bases. Germline V gives CDR1 SGHNT, CDR2 YYREEE (reference sequence). With 4 bases clipped from V and 6 bases from J, the junction kept 7 bases outside the gene matches. The CDR3 runs to 15 residues.

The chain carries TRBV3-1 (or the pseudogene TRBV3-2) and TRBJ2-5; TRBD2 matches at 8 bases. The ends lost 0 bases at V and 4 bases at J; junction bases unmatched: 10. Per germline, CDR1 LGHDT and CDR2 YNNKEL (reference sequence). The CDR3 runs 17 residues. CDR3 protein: CASSQERSGGDRETQYF. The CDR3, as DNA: TGTGCCAGCAGCCAAGAGAGGAGCGGGGGTGACCGAGAGACCCAGTACTTC.